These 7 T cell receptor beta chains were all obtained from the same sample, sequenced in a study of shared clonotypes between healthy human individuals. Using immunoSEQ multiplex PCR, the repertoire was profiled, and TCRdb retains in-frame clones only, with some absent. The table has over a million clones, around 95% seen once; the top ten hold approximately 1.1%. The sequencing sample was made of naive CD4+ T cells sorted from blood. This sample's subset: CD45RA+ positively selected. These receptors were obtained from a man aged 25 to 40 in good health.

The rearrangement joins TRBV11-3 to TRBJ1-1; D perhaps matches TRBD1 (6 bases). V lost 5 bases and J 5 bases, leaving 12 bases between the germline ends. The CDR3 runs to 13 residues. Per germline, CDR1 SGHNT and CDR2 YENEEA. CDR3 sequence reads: CASSTRGGTEAFF. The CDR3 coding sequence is TGTGCCAGCAGCACGAGAGGGGGGACTGAAGCTTTCTTT.

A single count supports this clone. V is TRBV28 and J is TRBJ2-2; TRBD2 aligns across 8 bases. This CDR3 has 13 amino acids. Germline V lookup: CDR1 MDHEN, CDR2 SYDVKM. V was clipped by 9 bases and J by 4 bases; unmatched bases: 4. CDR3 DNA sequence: TGTGCCAGTCGGGAGGGGGGCACCGGGGAGCTGTTTTTT. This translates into CASREGGTGELFF.

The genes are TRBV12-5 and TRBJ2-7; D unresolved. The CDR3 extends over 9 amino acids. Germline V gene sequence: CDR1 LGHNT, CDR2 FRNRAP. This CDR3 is CAPHIEQYF. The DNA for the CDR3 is TGTGCCCCACATATCGAGCAGTACTTC.

The CDR3 DNA sequence: TGTGCCAGCAGTGGGGGAACAAGCTCCTACAATGAGCAGTTCTTC. It yields the protein CASSGGTSSYNEQFF. V and J are TRBV6-4 and TRBJ2-1; no definite D call. The CDR3 contains 15 residues. Germline loops: CDR1 MRHNA, CDR2 SNTAGT. Trimming removed 4 bases at V and 0 bases at J, with 10 bases between.

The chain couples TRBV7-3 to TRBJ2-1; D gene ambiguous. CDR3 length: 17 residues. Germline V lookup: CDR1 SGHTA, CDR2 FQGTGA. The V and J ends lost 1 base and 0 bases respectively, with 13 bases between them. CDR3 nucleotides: TGTGCCAGCAGCTTAAATTCTCCTGGGAACTCCTACAATGAGCAGTTCTTC. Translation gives CASSLNSPGNSYNEQFF.

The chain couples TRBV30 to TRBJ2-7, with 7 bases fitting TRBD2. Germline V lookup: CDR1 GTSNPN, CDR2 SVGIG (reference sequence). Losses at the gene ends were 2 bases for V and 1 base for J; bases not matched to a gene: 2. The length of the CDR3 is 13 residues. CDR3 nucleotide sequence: TGTGCCTGGAGTTGGACTAGGTCCTACGAGCAGTACTTC. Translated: CAWSWTRSYEQYF.

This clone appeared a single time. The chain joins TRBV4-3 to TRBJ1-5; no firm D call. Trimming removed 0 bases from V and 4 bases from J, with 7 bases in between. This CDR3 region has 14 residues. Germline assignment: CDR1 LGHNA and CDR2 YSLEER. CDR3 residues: CASSQDSVNQPQHF. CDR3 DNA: TGCGCCAGCAGCCAAGACTCAGTGAATCAGCCCCAGCATTTT.